The T cell receptor (beta chain) under discussion was sequenced for a study of early T cells in non-severe SARS-CoV-2 infection. This clonotype appeared many times. The V gene's germline CDR1 is SGHAT and CDR2 FQNNGV. CDR3 size: 18 residues. Trimming took off 1 base at V and 1 base at J, with 19 bases between the two ends. Molecules of cDNA were individually given unique molecular identifiers that were attached to them. TCRdb recomputed calls from the 5' RACE reads with MiXCR, one row per CDR3 protein. The sample lists approximately 42,000 distinct CDR3 sequences; less than 8.5% were seen once. This TCR derives from an adult who was a healthcare worker with PCR-confirmed SARS-CoV-2 infection or an uninfected control (not recorded which). This chain links TRBV11-2 with TRBJ1-2, with a weak D call TRBD1 (6 bases). Sequencing input: whole blood. Written as DNA, the CDR3 is TGTGCCAGCAGCTTAGTTCGGGCGAACAGGGATAATAACTATGGCTACACCTTC. Its translation is CASSLVRANRDNNYGYTF.